The source of this T cell receptor (beta chain) is a study of spatial heterogeneity in lung cancer. Study-wide results and limits: Blood carried ubiquitous expanded tumor TCRs more at resection than follow-up.

CDR3 length equals 17 residues. The V gene's germline CDR1 is MDHEN and CDR2 SYDVKM. After removal of 1 base from V and 6 bases from J, the junction contained 13 bases not matched to a gene. This clonotype was seen a few times. Its antigen is still unknown. Time point meaning: sample taken at primary tumor resection. TCRdb used MiXCR to reprocess the 5' RACE reads, holding one entry per CDR3 protein. The sample yields around 37,000 distinct CDR3 sequences, less than 9% seen once. The sequencing here drew on PBMCs, taken at surgery. The sequence was obtained from a female donor with early-stage non-small cell lung cancer. The chain links TRBV28 to TRBJ2-3; TRBD2 agrees at 7 bases. The CDR3 DNA reads as TGTGCCAGCAGTTTATTGGGGGGGTTTGGGACTACGGATACGCAGTATTTT. This sequence encodes CASSLLGGFGTTDTQYF.